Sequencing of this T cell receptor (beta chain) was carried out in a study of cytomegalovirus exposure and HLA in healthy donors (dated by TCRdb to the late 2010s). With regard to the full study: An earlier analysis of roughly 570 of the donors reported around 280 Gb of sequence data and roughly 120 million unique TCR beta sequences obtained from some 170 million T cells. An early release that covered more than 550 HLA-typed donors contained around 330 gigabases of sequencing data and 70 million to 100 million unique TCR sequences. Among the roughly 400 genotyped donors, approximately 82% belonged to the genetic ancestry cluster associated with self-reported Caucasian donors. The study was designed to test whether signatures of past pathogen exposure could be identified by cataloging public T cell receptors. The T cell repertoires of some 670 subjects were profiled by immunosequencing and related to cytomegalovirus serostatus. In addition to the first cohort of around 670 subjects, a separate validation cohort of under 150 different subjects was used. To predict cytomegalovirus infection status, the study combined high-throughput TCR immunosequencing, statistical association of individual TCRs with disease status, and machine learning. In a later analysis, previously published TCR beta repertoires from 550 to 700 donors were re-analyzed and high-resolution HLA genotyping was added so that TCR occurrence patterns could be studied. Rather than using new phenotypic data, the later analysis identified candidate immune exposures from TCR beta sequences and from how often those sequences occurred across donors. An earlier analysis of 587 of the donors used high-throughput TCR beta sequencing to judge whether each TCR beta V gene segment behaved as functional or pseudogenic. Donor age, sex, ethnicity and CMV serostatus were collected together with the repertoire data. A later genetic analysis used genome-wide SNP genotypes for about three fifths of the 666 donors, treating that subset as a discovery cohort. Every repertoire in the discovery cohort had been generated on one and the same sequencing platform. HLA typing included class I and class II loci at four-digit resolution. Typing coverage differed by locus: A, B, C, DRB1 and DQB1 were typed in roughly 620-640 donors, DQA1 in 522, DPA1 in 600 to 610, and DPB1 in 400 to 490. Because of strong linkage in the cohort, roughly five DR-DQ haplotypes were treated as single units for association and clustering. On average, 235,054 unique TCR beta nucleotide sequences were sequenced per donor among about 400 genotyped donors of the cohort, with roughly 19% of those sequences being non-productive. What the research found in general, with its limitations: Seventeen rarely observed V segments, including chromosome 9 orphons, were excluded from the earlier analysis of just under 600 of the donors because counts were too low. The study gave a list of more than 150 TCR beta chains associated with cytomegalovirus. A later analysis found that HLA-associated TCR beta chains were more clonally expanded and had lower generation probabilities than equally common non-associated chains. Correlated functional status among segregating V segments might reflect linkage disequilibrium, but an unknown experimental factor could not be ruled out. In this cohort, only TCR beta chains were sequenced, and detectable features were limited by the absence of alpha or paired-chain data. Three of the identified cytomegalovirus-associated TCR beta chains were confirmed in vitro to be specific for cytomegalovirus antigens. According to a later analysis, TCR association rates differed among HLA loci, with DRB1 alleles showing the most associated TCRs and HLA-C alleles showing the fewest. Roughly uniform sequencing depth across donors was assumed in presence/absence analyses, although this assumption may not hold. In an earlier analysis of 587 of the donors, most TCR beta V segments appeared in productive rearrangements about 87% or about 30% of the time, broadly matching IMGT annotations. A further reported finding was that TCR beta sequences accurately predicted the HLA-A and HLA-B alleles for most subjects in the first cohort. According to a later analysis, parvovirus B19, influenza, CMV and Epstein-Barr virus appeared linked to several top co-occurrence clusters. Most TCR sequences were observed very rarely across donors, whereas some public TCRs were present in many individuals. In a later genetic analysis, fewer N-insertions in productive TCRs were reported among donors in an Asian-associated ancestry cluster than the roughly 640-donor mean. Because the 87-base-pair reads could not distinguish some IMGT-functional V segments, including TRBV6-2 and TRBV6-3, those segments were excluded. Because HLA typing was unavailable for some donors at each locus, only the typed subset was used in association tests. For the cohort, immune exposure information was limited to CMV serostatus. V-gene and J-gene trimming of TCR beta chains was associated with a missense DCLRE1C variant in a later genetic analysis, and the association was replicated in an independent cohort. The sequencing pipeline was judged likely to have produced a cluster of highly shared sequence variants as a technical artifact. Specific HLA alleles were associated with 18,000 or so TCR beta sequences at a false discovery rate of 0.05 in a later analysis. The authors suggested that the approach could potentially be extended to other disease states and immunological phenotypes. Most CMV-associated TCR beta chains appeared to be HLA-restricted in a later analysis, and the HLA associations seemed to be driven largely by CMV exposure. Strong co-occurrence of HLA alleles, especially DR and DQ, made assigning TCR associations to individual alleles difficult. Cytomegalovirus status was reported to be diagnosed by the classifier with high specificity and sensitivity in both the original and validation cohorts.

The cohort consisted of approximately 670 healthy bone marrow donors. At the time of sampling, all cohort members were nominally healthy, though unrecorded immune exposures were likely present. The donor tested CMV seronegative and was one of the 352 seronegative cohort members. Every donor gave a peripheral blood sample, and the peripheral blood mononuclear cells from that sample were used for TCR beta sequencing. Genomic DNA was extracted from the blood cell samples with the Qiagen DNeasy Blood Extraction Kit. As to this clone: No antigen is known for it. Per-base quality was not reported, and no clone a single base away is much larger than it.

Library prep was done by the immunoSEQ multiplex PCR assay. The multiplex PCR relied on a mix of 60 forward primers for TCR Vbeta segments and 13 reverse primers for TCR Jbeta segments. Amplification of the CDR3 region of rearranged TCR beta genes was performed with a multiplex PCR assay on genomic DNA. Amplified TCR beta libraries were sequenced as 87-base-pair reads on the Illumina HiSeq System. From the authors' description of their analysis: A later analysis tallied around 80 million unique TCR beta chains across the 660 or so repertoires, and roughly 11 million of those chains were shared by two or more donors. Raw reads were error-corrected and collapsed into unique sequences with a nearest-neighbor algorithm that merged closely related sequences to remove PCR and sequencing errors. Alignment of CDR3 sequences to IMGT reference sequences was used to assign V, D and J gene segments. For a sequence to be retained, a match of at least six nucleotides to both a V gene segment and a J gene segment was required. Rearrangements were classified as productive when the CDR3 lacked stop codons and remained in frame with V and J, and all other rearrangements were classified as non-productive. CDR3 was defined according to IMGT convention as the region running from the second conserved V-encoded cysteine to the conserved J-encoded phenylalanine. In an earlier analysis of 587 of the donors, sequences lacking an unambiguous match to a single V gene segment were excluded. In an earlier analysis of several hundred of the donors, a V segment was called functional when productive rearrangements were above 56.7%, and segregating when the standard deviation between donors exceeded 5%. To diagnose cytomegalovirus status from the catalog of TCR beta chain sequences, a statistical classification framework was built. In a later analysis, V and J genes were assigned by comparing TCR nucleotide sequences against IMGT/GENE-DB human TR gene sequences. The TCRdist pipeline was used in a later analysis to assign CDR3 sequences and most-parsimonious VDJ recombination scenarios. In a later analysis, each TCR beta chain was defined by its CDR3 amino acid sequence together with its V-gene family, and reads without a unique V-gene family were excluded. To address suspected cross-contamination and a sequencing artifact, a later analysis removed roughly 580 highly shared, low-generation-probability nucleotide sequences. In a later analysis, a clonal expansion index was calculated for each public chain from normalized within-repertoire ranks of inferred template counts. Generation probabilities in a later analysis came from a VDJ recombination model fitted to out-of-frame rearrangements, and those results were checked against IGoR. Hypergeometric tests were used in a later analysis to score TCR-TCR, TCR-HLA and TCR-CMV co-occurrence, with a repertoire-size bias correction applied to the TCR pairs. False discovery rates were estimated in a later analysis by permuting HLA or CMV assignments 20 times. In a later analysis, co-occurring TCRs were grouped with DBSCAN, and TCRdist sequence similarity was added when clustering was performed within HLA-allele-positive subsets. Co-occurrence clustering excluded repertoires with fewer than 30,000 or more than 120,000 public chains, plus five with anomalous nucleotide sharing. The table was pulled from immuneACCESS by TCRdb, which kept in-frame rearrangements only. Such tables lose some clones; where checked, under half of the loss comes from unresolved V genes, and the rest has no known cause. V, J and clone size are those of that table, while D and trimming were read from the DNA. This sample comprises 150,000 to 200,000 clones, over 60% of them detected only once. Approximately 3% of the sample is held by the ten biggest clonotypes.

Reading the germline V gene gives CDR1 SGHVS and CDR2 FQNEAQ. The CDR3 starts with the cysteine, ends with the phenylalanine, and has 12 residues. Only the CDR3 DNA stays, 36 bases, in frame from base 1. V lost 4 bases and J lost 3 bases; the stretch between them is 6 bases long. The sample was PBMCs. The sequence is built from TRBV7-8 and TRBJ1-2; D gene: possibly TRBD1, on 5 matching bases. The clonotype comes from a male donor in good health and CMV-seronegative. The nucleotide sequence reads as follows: TGTGCCAGCAGCTGGGGGGACTATGGCTACACCTTC. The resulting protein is CASSWGDYGYTF.